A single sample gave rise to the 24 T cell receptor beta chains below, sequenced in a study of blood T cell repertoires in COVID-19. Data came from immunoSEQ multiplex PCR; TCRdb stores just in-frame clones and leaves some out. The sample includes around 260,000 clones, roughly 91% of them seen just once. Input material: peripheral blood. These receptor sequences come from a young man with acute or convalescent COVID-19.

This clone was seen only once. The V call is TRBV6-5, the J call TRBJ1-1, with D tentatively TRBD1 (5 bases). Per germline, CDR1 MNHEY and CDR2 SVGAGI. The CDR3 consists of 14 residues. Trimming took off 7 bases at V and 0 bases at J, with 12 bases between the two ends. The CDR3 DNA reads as TGTGCCAGCATGCGGGGCCAGATGAACACTGAAGCTTTCTTT. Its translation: CASMRGQMNTEAFF.

CDR3 in amino acids: CASSLGQNFNYGYTF. CDR3 DNA: TGTGCCAGCAGCTTAGGCCAAAATTTTAACTATGGCTACACCTTC. This chain uses TRBV13 with TRBJ1-2; no firm D call. The V gene's germline CDR1 is PRHDT and CDR2 FYEKMQ (reference sequence). V lost 0 bases and J 1 base, leaving 9 bases between the germline ends. The CDR3 has 15 residues.

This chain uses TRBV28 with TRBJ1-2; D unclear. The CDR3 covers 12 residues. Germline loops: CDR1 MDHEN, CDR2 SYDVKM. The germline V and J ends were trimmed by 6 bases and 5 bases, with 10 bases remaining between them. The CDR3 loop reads CASSLGFYGYTF. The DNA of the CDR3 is TGTGCCAGCAGCCTGGGCTTTTATGGCTACACCTTC.

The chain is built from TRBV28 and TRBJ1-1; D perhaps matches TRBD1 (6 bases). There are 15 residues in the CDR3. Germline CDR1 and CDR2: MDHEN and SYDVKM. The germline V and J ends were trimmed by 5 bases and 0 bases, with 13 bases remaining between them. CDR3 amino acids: CASSAYRALNTEAFF. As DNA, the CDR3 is TGTGCCAGCAGTGCCTACAGGGCTCTGAACACTGAAGCTTTCTTT.

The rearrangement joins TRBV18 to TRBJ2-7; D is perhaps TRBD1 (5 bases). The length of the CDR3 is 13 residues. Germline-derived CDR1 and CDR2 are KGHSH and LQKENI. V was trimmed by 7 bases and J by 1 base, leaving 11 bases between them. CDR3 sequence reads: CASYDSGSYEQYF. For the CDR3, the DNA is TGTGCCAGCTACGACAGTGGATCCTACGAGCAGTACTTC.

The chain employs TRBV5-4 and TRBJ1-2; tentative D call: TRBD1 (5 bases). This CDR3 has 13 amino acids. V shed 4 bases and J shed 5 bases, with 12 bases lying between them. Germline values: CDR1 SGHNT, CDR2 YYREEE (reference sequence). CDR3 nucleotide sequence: TGTGCCAGCAGCCAAACAGGACGGTATGGCTACACCTTC. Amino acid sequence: CASSQTGRYGYTF.

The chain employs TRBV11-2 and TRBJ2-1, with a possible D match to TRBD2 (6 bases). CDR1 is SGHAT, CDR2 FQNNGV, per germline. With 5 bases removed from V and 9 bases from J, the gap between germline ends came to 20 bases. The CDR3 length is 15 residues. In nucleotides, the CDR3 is TGTGCCAGCAGCCAAACCCGCGGGAATGGTGGTGAGCAGTTCTTC. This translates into CASSQTRGNGGEQFF.

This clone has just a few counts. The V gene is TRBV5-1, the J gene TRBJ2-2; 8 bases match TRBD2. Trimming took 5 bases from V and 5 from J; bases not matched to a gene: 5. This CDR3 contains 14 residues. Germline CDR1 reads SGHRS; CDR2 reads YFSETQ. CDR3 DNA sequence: TGCGCCAGCAGTCTAAGCGGGAGTACCGGGGAGCTGTTTTTT. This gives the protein CASSLSGSTGELFF.

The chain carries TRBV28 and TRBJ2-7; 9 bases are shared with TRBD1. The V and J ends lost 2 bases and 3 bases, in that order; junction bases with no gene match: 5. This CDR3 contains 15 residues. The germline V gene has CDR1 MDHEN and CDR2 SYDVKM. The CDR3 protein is CASSLRGTGSYEQYF. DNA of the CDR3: TGTGCCAGCAGTTTACGAGGGACAGGGAGCTACGAGCAGTACTTC.

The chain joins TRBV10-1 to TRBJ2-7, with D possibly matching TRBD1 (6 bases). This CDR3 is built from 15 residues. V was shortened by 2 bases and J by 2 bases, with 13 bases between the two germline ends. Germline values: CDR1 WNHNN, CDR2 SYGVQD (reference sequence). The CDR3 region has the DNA TGCGCCAGCAGTGAGGGTGGGGGCCCCCCCTACGAGCAGTACTTC. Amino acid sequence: CASSEGGGPPYEQYF.

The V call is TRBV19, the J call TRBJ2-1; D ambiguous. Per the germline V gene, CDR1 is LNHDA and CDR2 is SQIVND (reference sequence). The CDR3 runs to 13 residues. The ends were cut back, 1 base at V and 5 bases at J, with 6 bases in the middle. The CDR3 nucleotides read TGTGCCAGTAGTATAGTCCTAGACAATGAGCAGTTCTTC. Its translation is CASSIVLDNEQFF.

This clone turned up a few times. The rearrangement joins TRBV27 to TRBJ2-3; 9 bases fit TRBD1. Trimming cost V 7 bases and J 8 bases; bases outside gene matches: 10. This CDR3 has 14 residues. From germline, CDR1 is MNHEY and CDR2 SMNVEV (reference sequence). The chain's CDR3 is CASTLTGGKSTQYF. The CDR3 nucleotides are TGTGCCAGCACCCTGACAGGGGGAAAGAGTACGCAGTATTTT.

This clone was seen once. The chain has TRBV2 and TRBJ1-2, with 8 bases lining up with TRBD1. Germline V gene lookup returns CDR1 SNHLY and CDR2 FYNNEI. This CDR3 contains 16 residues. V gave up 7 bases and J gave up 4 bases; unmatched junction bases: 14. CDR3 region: CASNLDRDPQFYGYTF. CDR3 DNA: TGTGCCAGCAATCTGGACAGGGATCCCCAATTCTATGGCTACACCTTC.

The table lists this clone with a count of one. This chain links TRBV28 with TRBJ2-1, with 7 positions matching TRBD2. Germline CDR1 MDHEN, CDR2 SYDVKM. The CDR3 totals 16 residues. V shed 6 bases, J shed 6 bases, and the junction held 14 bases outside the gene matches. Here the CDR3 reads CASRATPRGSFNEQFF. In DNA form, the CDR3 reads TGTGCCAGCAGGGCCACCCCCCGCGGGAGTTTCAATGAGCAGTTCTTC. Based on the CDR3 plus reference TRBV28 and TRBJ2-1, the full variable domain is DVKVTQSSRYLVKRTGEKVFLECVQDMDHENMFWYRQDPGLGLRLIYFSYDVKMKEKGDIPEGYSVSREKKERFSLILESASTNQTSMYLCASRATPRGSFNEQFFGPGTRLTVL.

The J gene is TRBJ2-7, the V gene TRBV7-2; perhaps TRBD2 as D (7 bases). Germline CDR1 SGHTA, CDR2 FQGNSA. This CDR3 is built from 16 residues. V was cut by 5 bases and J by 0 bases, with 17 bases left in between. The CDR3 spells CASSPVGGGHSYEQYF. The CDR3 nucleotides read TGTGCCAGCAGCCCCGTAGGGGGGGGCCACTCCTACGAGCAGTACTTC.

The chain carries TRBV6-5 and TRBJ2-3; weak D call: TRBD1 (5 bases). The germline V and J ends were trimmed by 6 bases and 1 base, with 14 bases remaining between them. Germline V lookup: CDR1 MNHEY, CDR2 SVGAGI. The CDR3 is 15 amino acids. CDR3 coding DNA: TGTGCCAGCAGGAAATCAGGGTCTGGCACAGATACGCAGTATTTT. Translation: CASRKSGSGTDTQYF.

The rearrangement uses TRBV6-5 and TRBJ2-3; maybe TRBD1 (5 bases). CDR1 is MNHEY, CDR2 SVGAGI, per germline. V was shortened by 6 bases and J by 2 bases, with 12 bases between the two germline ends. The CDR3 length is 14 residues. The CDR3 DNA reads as TGTGCCAGCAGACTGGCCAGGGCCACAGATACGCAGTATTTT. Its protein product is CASRLARATDTQYF.

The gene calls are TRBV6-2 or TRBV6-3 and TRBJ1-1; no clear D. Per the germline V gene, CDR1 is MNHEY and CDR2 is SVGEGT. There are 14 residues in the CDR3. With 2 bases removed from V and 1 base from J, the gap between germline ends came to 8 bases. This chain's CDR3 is CASSYPEGNTEAFF. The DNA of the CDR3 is TGTGCCAGCAGTTACCCTGAGGGGAACACTGAAGCTTTCTTT.

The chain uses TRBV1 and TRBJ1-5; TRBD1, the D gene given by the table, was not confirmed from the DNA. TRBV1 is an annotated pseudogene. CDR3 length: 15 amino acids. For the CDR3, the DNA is TGCACCAGCAGCCAATCTCCAGATAGCAATCAGCCCCAGCATTTT. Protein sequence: CTSSQSPDSNQPQHF.

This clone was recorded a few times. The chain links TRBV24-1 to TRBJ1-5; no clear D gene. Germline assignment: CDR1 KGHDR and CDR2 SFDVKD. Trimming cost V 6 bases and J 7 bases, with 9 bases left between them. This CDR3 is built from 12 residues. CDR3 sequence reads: CATSSGWQPQHF. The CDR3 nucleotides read TGTGCCACCAGTTCGGGATGGCAGCCCCAGCATTTT.

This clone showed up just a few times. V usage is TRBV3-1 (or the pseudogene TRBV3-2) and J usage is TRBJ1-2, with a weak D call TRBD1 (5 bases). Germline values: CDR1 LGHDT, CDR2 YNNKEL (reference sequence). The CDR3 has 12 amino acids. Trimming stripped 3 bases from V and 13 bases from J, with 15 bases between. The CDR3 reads CASSHLGAPVTF. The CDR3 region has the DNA TGTGCCAGCAGCCATTTAGGGGCGCCTGTCACCTTC.

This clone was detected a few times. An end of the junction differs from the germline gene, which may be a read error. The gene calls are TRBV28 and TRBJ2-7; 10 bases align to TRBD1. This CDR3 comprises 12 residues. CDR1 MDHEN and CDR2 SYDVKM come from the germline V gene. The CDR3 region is CASSLWDRGSVF. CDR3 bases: TGTGCCAGCAGTTTATGGGACAGGGGGTCCGTCTTC.

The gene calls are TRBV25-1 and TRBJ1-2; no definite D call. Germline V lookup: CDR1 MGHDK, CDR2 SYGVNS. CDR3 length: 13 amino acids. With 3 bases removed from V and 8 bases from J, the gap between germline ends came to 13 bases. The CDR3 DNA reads TGTGCCAGCAGTGACAGCTGGGCTCGGGGCTACACCTTC. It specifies CASSDSWARGYTF.

This CDR3 is CASSLAPKNTGELFF. The CDR3 DNA reads as TGTGCCAGCAGCTTAGCTCCCAAGAACACCGGGGAGCTGTTTTTT. The chain links TRBV7-2 to TRBJ2-2, with D uncertain. In germline, CDR1 is SGHTA, CDR2 FQGNSA. Trimming took off 0 bases at V and 1 base at J, with 6 bases between the two ends. The CDR3 is made up of 15 amino acids.